The 26 T cell receptor beta chains given below trace back to one sample, sequenced in a study of shared clonotypes between healthy human individuals (dated by TCRdb to 2018 to 2020). To prepare the library, the immunoSEQ multiplex PCR assay was applied. As stored in TCRdb, this immuneACCESS dataset retains in-frame rearrangements with V and J assigned. A fraction of the clones does not appear; measured against another copy, unresolved V genes explain less than half of the discrepancy, and the remainder lacks a known reason. For this sample there are approximately 2.4 million clones; approximately 94% appear just once. 0.13% of the sample is in the top ten clones. Sequencing was carried out using naive CD4+ T cells sorted from blood. The cell subset or site label corresponds to: CD45RA+ positively selected. The receptors come from a man aged 18 to 30 in good health.

The chain combines TRBV19 with TRBJ2-7; the D gene is possibly TRBD1 (6 bases). Trimming removed 8 bases from V and 3 bases from J, with 14 bases in between. The CDR3 runs to 13 residues. Germline V gene lookup returns CDR1 LNHDA and CDR2 SQIVND (reference sequence). CDR3: CASRQSGDYEQYF. CDR3 DNA: TGTGCCAGTCGGCAGTCAGGGGACTACGAGCAGTACTTC. The whole variable domain, remainder taken from reference TRBV19 and TRBJ2-7, is DGGITQSPKYLFRKEGQNVTLSCEQNLNHDAMYWYRQDPGQGLRLIYYSQIVNDFQKGDIAEGYSVSREKKESFPLTVTSAQKNPTAFYLCASRQSGDYEQYFGPGTRLTVT.

This chain joins TRBV12-5 and TRBJ2-1; D is tentatively TRBD1 or TRBD2 (5 bases each). This CDR3 is 12 amino acids long. The germline CDR1 and CDR2 sequences are LGHNT and FRNRAP. V gave up 5 bases and J gave up 7 bases, with 9 bases separating them. CDR3 coding DNA: TGTGCTAGTGGTGCTGGGGGAAATGAGCAGTTCTTC. This sequence encodes CASGAGGNEQFF.

The chain combines TRBV6-6 with TRBJ1-1; no definite D call. V shed 0 bases and J shed 2 bases, with 13 bases lying between them. Germline CDR1 reads MNHNY; CDR2 reads SVGAGI (reference sequence). This CDR3 contains 16 residues. The DNA for the CDR3 is TGTGCCAGCAGTTACTCCCAAGGACGGAAAAACACTGAAGCTTTCTTT. Translated: CASSYSQGRKNTEAFF.

The chain couples TRBV6-5 to TRBJ2-7, with a tentative D call TRBD2 (6 bases). Germline V gene sequence: CDR1 MNHEY, CDR2 SVGAGI. V was cut by 6 bases and J by 2 bases, with 11 bases left in between. This CDR3 spans 13 amino acids. In DNA, the CDR3 is TGTGCCAGCAGCCTCGGGGGAACCTACGAGCAGTACTTC. This translates into CASSLGGTYEQYF.

The chain recombines TRBV28 with TRBJ1-6, with 8 bases lining up with TRBD1. The junction had 9 bases not matched to a gene; V was cut back by 3 bases and J by 11 bases. The CDR3 consists of 15 residues. Germline-derived CDR1 and CDR2 are MDHEN and SYDVKM. This chain's CDR3 is CASSFWGQERTPLHF. The DNA for the CDR3 is TGTGCCAGCAGTTTTTGGGGACAGGAAAGAACACCCCTCCACTTT.

This clone was seen just once. Distinct nucleotide sequences in the sample also encode this CDR3. The rearrangement links TRBV18 to TRBJ1-5; D remains ambiguous. CDR1 KGHSH and CDR2 LQKENI come from the germline V gene. The CDR3 has 13 amino acids. Trimming removed 4 bases at V and 0 bases at J, with 4 bases between. Here the CDR3 reads CASSLDSNQPQHF. CDR3 DNA sequence: TGTGCCAGCTCACTGGATAGCAATCAGCCCCAGCATTTT.

J is TRBJ1-5 and V is TRBV27; TRBD1 matches 7 bases. V shed 5 bases, J shed 0 bases, and the junction held 7 bases outside the gene matches. The CDR3 is made up of 16 amino acids. Germline V lookup: CDR1 MNHEY, CDR2 SMNVEV (reference sequence). The CDR3 reads CASSETGWYSNQPQHF. The CDR3 DNA follows: TGTGCCAGCAGTGAGACAGGGTGGTATAGCAATCAGCCCCAGCATTTT.

The genes are TRBV11-2 and TRBJ2-3, with D tentatively TRBD1 (5 bases). The germline V gene has CDR1 SGHAT and CDR2 FQNNGV. With 8 bases removed from V and 0 bases from J, the gap between germline ends came to 18 bases. This CDR3 contains 16 residues. The CDR3 region is CASGLGAPGSTDTQYF. In DNA, the CDR3 is TGTGCCAGCGGCCTTGGGGCTCCCGGAAGCACAGATACGCAGTATTTT.

The J gene is TRBJ2-1, the V gene TRBV2; possibly TRBD2 for D (5 bases). This CDR3 spans 15 amino acids. The V and J ends lost 1 base and 2 bases respectively, with 9 bases between them. CDR1 is SNHLY, CDR2 FYNNEI, per germline. CDR3 coding DNA: TGTGCCAGCAGTGAAGGAGGGTTGGCCTACAATGAGCAGTTCTTC. This sequence encodes CASSEGGLAYNEQFF.

The chain couples TRBV5-1 to TRBJ2-7; TRBD2 aligns across 10 bases. V lost 4 bases to trimming and J lost 6 bases; unmatched junction nucleotides: 7. Germline assignment: CDR1 SGHRS and CDR2 YFSETQ. This CDR3 comprises 14 residues. CDR3 sequence reads: CASSPGGLAIEQYF. The CDR3 DNA reads as TGCGCCAGCAGCCCTGGGGGACTAGCGATCGAGCAGTACTTC. Filled out from reference TRBV5-1 and TRBJ2-7, the complete variable domain reads KAGVTQTPRYLIKTRGQQVTLSCSPISGHRSVSWYQQTPGQGLQFLFEYFSETQRNKGNFPGRFSGRQFSNSRSEMNVSTLELGDSALYLCASSPGGLAIEQYFGPGTRLTVT.

CDR3 sequence reads: CAWTPTPPGNTIYF. CDR3 in DNA: TGTGCCTGGACGCCTACCCCGCCTGGAAACACCATATATTTT. The rearrangement links TRBV30 to TRBJ1-3; D unclear. Germline CDR1 GTSNPN, CDR2 SVGIG (reference sequence). V gave up 4 bases and J gave up 2 bases, with 12 bases separating them. This CDR3 is built from 14 residues.

The chain couples TRBV19 to TRBJ1-2; the D is unclear. Germline V CDR1 and CDR2: LNHDA, SQIVND (reference sequence). With 5 bases removed from V and 0 bases from J, the gap between germline ends came to 13 bases. This CDR3 has 15 amino acids. CDR3 protein: CASSLQRLTNYGYTF. For the CDR3, the DNA is TGTGCCAGTAGTTTGCAGCGCTTAACTAACTATGGCTACACCTTC.

The V gene is TRBV28, the J gene TRBJ1-2; D not certain. The V gene lost 0 bases and the J gene lost 10 bases, with 21 bases spanning the gap. CDR1 is MDHEN and CDR2 is SYDVKM in the germline V gene. The CDR3 has 16 residues. The CDR3 DNA reads as TGTGCCAGCAGTTTATGGAAGCAGGCAACTGGTGGAACCTACACCTTC. It is translated as CASSLWKQATGGTYTF.

This chain joins TRBV6-5 and TRBJ2-5, with D possibly TRBD2 on 5 matching bases. With 6 bases removed from V and 1 base from J, the gap between germline ends came to 9 bases. Germline-derived CDR1 and CDR2 are MNHEY and SVGAGI. The CDR3 consists of 13 residues. This CDR3 reads CASSLRGQETQYF. The CDR3 DNA sequence: TGTGCCAGCAGCCTCCGGGGCCAAGAGACCCAGTACTTC.

Worth noting for this clone: Other DNA variants within this sample encode the same CDR3. V gene TRBV5-1 combines with J gene TRBJ1-3, with D maybe TRBD1 (6 bases). Germline V gene lookup returns CDR1 SGHRS and CDR2 YFSETQ. The V end lost 0 bases, the J end lost 4 bases, and 11 bases lay between the germline ends. The CDR3 contains 15 residues. The CDR3 loop is CASSLVQGSGNTIYF. CDR3 DNA: TGCGCCAGCAGCTTGGTGCAGGGGTCCGGAAACACCATATATTTT.

This clone has only a few counts. The chain joins TRBV25-1 to TRBJ2-7; TRBD1 matches 7 bases. Germline lookup yields CDR1 MGHDK and CDR2 SYGVNS. CDR3 length equals 14 residues. V lost 4 bases, J lost 1 base, and 4 bases stayed unmatched. The chain's CDR3 is CASSAGQSSYEQYF. CDR3 sequence (DNA): TGTGCCAGCAGTGCGGGACAGAGTTCCTACGAGCAGTACTTC.

This chain joins TRBV30 and TRBJ2-5; 7 nucleotides agree with TRBD2. CDR1 and CDR2 from the germline V gene are GTSNPN and SVGIG (reference sequence). The CDR3 spans 14 residues. The trim removed 4 bases at V and 5 bases at J, leaving 10 bases unmatched. The CDR3 sequence: CAWTLLGGRETQYF. CDR3 DNA: TGTGCCTGGACCCTACTCGGGGGGAGGGAGACCCAGTACTTC.

This chain connects TRBV27 to TRBJ1-6; D is perhaps TRBD1 (6 bases). V shed 4 bases and J shed 0 bases, with 13 bases lying between them. The CDR3 spans 17 residues. CDR1 and CDR2 from the germline V gene are MNHEY and SMNVEV (reference sequence). As DNA, the CDR3 is TGTGCCAGCAGTTCGTTAAAGGACAGCTCCTATAATTCACCCCTCCACTTT. Amino acids: CASSSLKDSSYNSPLHF.

The chain uses TRBV7-2 and TRBJ2-7; D unclear. Trimming took 3 bases from V and 2 from J, leaving 5 bases between them. CDR1 and CDR2 (germline): SGHTA, FQGNSA. This CDR3 is 12 amino acids long. The CDR3 here is CASSFIPYEQYF. The CDR3 DNA reads TGTGCCAGCAGCTTCATACCCTACGAGCAGTACTTC. Full variable domain (remainder filled in from reference TRBV7-2 and TRBJ2-7): GAGVSQSPSNKVTEKGKDVELRCDPISGHTALYWYRQSLGQGLEFLIYFQGNSAPDKSGLPSDRFSAERTGGSVSTLTIQRTQQEDSAVYLCASSFIPYEQYFGPGTRLTVT.

As DNA, the CDR3 is TGCGCCAGCAGCTGGGATGTGAACACTGAAGCTTTCTTT. Translated, it gives CASSWDVNTEAFF. This sequence joins TRBV5-1 and TRBJ1-1; no clear D gene. V dropped 3 bases and J dropped 0 bases, with 6 bases sitting between them. This CDR3 has 13 residues. Germline assignment: CDR1 SGHRS and CDR2 YFSETQ. Full variable domain (remainder filled in from reference TRBV5-1 and TRBJ1-1): KAGVTQTPRYLIKTRGQQVTLSCSPISGHRSVSWYQQTPGQGLQFLFEYFSETQRNKGNFPGRFSGRQFSNSRSEMNVSTLELGDSALYLCASSWDVNTEAFFGQGTRLTVV.

The V gene is TRBV12-2, the J gene TRBJ1-6. TRBV12-2 is deemed a pseudogene. This CDR3 has 17 amino acids. The CDR3 DNA follows: TGTGCAAGTCGCCTTGGTCCCTTCGTGACGTATAATTCACCCCTCCACTTT. This translates into CASRLGPFVTYNSPLHF.

This clone was picked up a small number of times. The CDR3: CASSPSGYPQYF. In DNA, the CDR3 is TGTGCCAGTAGCCCCTCAGGCTATCCGCAGTACTTC. The J gene is TRBJ2-7, the V gene TRBV19, with D uncertain. The CDR3 is 12 residues long. CDR1 is LNHDA and CDR2 is SQIVND in the germline V gene (reference sequence). The V end was cut by 6 bases, the J end by 9 bases, with 15 bases between.

The chain has TRBV2 and TRBJ1-2; D is ambiguous. Germline V gives CDR1 SNHLY, CDR2 FYNNEI. Between the trimmed V and J ends, which lost 4 bases and 3 bases, there was a span of 9 bases. The CDR3 runs to 13 residues. CDR3 residues: CASSVSAYYGYTF. In nucleotides, the CDR3 is TGTGCCAGCAGTGTAAGCGCCTACTATGGCTACACCTTC.

With regard to this clone: Other DNA sequences in this sample translate to the same CDR3. The rearrangement uses TRBV18 and TRBJ1-5, with 7 bases fitting TRBD1. V trimming: 6 bases; J trimming: 5 bases; junction bases outside the gene matches: 4. Germline V CDR1 and CDR2: KGHSH, LQKENI. This CDR3 contains 13 residues. CDR3 DNA: TGTGCCAGCTCGCAAGACAGGGATCAGCCCCAGCATTTT. It encodes CASSQDRDQPQHF.

The chain carries TRBV5-6 and TRBJ1-1; unclear D gene. V was pared by 4 bases and J by 4 bases, with 14 bases between. The CDR3 loop spans 14 amino acids. Germline assignment: CDR1 SGHDT and CDR2 YYEEEE. Here the CDR3 reads CASSAPVRGTEAFF. CDR3 coding DNA: TGTGCCAGCAGCGCACCTGTCCGGGGCACTGAAGCTTTCTTT.

This clone occurred once. The chain recombines TRBV5-4 with TRBJ2-3; TRBD2 aligns across 10 bases. Germline-derived CDR1 and CDR2 are SGHNT and YYREEE (reference sequence). Trimming removed 3 bases from V and 4 bases from J; junction bases left unmatched: 11. This CDR3 spans 17 amino acids. The CDR3 coding sequence is TGTGCCAGCAGCTCACGGAGGGCAGCGGGAGGGCCAGATACGCAGTATTTT. This codes for CASSSRRAAGGPDTQYF.